Below are 9 T cell receptor beta chains sequenced from a single sample in a study of blood T cells in healthy people across ages. Alongside a J-beta primer mix, a sample-barcoded 5' primer served in a second PCR lasting about 6 to 11 cycles. MiXCR, run by TCRdb on the 5' RACE reads, gives a single entry per CDR3 protein. The sample lists approximately 1,000,000 distinct CDR3 sequences, roughly two fifths seen once, with under 15% in the top ten. Source material: blood. These receptors were collected from a man aged 18 to 30 in good health.

This clonotype was picked up a small number of times. The chain recombines TRBV12-3 or TRBV12-4 with TRBJ1-2; D perhaps matches TRBD1 (6 bases). Trimming took 8 bases from V and 6 from J, leaving 19 bases between them. The CDR3 is 14 amino acids. In DNA, the CDR3 is TGTGCCAGCGGCCCTACAGGGAGTGTGGATGGCTACACCTTC. It encodes CASGPTGSVDGYTF.

As to this clonotype: Its ends do not fully match the called genes, so a read error is possible. CDR3 residues: CGASGTAEKLFF. The CDR3 DNA reads TGCGGTGCTTCCGGGACGGCTGAAAAACTGTTTTTT. The chain joins TRBV20-1 to TRBJ1-4, with TRBD1 as a possible D gene (5 bases). The CDR3 has 12 residues. Germline V gene data show CDR1 as DFQATT and CDR2 as SNEGSKA (reference sequence).

This sequence joins TRBV6-5 and TRBJ1-1; weak D call: TRBD1 (6 bases). Trimming pared 5 bases from V and 6 bases from J, leaving 16 bases between. The CDR3 loop spans 14 amino acids. The germline V gene has CDR1 MNHEY and CDR2 SVGAGI. CDR3 DNA: TGTGCCAGCAGTCTAGGGGGTATTGTTGCTGAAGCTTTCTTT. Protein: CASSLGGIVAEAFF.

The gene calls are TRBV20-1 and TRBJ2-5; D unresolved. Germline-derived CDR1 and CDR2 are DFQATT and SNEGSKA (reference sequence). The CDR3 is 11 residues long. The DNA for the CDR3 is TGCAGCGCTTTCCGGGCGGCTGAGCAGTACTTC. It is translated as CSAFRAAEQYF.

This rearrangement joins TRBV7-2 to TRBJ1-3; D perhaps matches TRBD1 (5 bases). Per the germline V gene, CDR1 is SGHTA and CDR2 is FQGNSA. This CDR3 region has 18 residues. Trimming took 5 bases from V and 0 from J, leaving 20 bases between them. The CDR3 protein is CASSPSELLTASGNTIYF. The CDR3 bases are TGTGCCAGCAGCCCATCCGAGCTTCTGACAGCCTCTGGAAACACCATATATTTT.

This clonotype was seen ten or more times. The V call is TRBV27, the J call TRBJ1-2, with 8 bases that match TRBD1. Looked up from germline, CDR1 is MNHEY and CDR2 is SMNVEV (reference sequence). The CDR3 is 16 amino acids. V lost 5 bases and J lost 3; bases outside the gene matches: 11. The CDR3 nucleotides are TGTGCCAGCAGTCCGGGCGGCGGACAGGGCCACTATGGCTACACCTTC. Translating it yields CASSPGGGQGHYGYTF.

This chain links TRBV5-6 with TRBJ2-2; 8 bases are a match to TRBD1. Germline assignment: CDR1 SGHDT and CDR2 YYEEEE. CDR3 size: 14 residues. V lost 0 bases to trimming and J lost 5 bases; unmatched junction nucleotides: 0. Here the CDR3 DNA reads TGTGCCAGCAGCTTGGGGGACAGGACCGGGGAGCTGTTTTTT. Encoded protein: CASSLGDRTGELFF.

A single count supports this clonotype. The chain links TRBV14 to TRBJ2-2, with D uncertain. V lost 1 base and J lost 2, with 11 bases in between. CDR1 and CDR2 from the germline V gene are SGHDN and FVKESK. CDR3 length equals 16 residues. CDR3 in amino acids: CASSQVSDFNTGELFF. The CDR3 coding sequence is TGTGCCAGCAGCCAAGTCAGTGATTTCAACACCGGGGAGCTGTTTTTT.

The chain recombines TRBV12-3 or TRBV12-4 with TRBJ2-7; TRBD2 matches 10 bases. The V gene end was trimmed by 3 bases and the J gene end by 5 bases; junction bases not matched to a gene: 4. The CDR3 sequence is 14 residues long. In DNA, the CDR3 is TGTGCCAGCAGTTTGGAACTAGCGGGGCACGAGCAGTACTTC. It yields the protein CASSLELAGHEQYF.